This entry lists 10 T cell receptor beta chains sequenced from one sample in a study of blood T cell repertoires in COVID-19. Assay: immunoSEQ multiplex PCR; the TCRdb copy retains only in-frame clones and omits some. The sample comprises more than 100,000 clones, around 87% of which are singletons, and 3.5% to 4% rests with the top ten. The sequencing input was peripheral blood. The receptors shown here come from a woman aged 55-69 years with COVID-19, enrolled during active disease.

This rearrangement joins TRBV11-2 to TRBJ1-2; 8 bases match TRBD1. CDR3 length: 16 amino acids. V was clipped by 5 bases and J by 3 bases; unmatched bases: 11. Looked up from germline, CDR1 is SGHAT and CDR2 is FQNNGV. CDR3 sequence reads: CASSSGTGFGHYGYTF. The CDR3 nucleotides are TGTGCCAGCAGCAGCGGGACAGGATTTGGGCACTATGGCTACACCTTC. Variable domain in full (rest from reference TRBV11-2 and TRBJ1-2): EAGVAQSPRYKIIEKRQSVAFWCNPISGHATLYWYQQILGQGPKLLIQFQNNGVVDDSQLPKDRFSAERLKGVDSTLKIQPAKLEDSAVYLCASSSGTGFGHYGYTFGSGTRLTVV.

The chain uses TRBV19 and TRBJ1-1; D is perhaps TRBD1 (6 bases). The CDR3 spans 13 residues. The ends were cut back, 4 bases at V and 4 bases at J, with 10 bases in the middle. Germline loops: CDR1 LNHDA, CDR2 SQIVND (reference sequence). The CDR3 is CASSTQGSTEAFF. CDR3 DNA sequence: TGTGCCAGTAGTACACAGGGAAGCACTGAAGCTTTCTTT.

The chain recombines TRBV7-2 with TRBJ1-2; D is unresolved. The V and J ends lost 3 bases and 0 bases respectively, with 5 bases between them. Germline lookup yields CDR1 SGHTA and CDR2 FQGNSA. The CDR3 loop spans 13 amino acids. Written as DNA, the CDR3 is TGTGCCAGCAGCTTTCGGGCTAACTATGGCTACACCTTC. This codes for CASSFRANYGYTF.

This clone was counted a single time. The CDR3: CASSQEFSSGSYEQYF. The CDR3 coding sequence is TGTGCCAGCAGCCAAGAGTTTTCTAGCGGCTCCTACGAGCAGTACTTC. The gene calls are TRBV3-1 (or the pseudogene TRBV3-2) and TRBJ2-7, with 7 bases fitting TRBD2. V lost 0 bases, J lost 0 bases, and 5 bases stayed unmatched. Germline V gives CDR1 LGHDT, CDR2 YNNKEL (reference sequence). CDR3 size: 16 residues.

J is TRBJ1-5 and V is TRBV19, with 7 positions matching TRBD1. V shed 6 bases and J 1 base; nucleotides not matched to a gene: 3. This CDR3 is built from 14 residues. The germline CDR1 and CDR2 sequences are LNHDA and SQIVND (reference sequence). The CDR3 nucleotides read TGTGCCAGTAGGACAGGGCAGAGCAATCAGCCCCAGCATTTT. This encodes CASRTGQSNQPQHF.

The chain employs TRBV7-9 and TRBJ1-1; the D gene is possibly TRBD1 (5 bases). The CDR3 consists of 14 residues. Germline values: CDR1 SEHNR, CDR2 FQNEAQ (reference sequence). The V end was cut by 6 bases, the J end by 1 base, with 12 bases between. The CDR3, as DNA: TGTGCCAGCAGTCGACAGCGAGCGAACACTGAAGCTTTCTTT. It encodes CASSRQRANTEAFF. The full variable domain, with the rest looked up from reference TRBV7-9 and TRBJ1-1, is DTGVSQNPRHKITKRGQNVTFRCDPISEHNRLYWYRQTLGQGPEFLTYFQNEAQLEKSRLLSDRFSAERPKGSFSTLEIQRTEQGDSAMYLCASSRQRANTEAFFGQGTRLTVV.

The chain uses TRBV15 and TRBJ2-2; weak D call: TRBD1 (6 bases). The CDR3 runs 13 residues. The germline CDR1 and CDR2 sequences are LNHNV and YYDKDF (reference sequence). Trimming took 8 bases from V and 3 from J, leaving 10 bases between them. In nucleotides, the CDR3 is TGTGCCACCTCGACAGGATACACCGGGGAGCTGTTTTTT. This gives the protein CATSTGYTGELFF.

This rearrangement joins TRBV10-3 to TRBJ1-5; D possibly corresponds to TRBD1 (6 bases). Trimming left V 11 bases short and J 4 bases short, with 15 bases between. Germline V CDR1 and CDR2: ENHRY, SYGVKD. CDR3 length equals 13 residues. The CDR3 region has the DNA TGTGCCGCAGCTGCAGGGGAGAATCAGCCCCAGCATTTT. Translation gives CAAAAGENQPQHF.

The J gene is TRBJ1-1, the V gene TRBV2; D remains unclear. Per the germline V gene, CDR1 is SNHLY and CDR2 is FYNNEI. V was trimmed by 2 bases and J by 4 bases, leaving 8 bases between them. The CDR3 sequence is 13 residues long. Here the CDR3 DNA reads TGTGCCAGCAGTGAATCGTTTCTCACTGAAGCTTTCTTT. Translation gives CASSESFLTEAFF. The entire variable domain, with the rest obtained from reference TRBV2 and TRBJ1-1, is as follows: EPEVTQTPSHQVTQMGQEVILRCVPISNHLYFYWYRQILGQKVEFLVSFYNNEISEKSEIFDDQFSVERPDGSNFTLKIRSTKLEDSAMYFCASSESFLTEAFFGQGTRLTVV.

This clone was seen a few times. This chain uses TRBV5-4 with TRBJ1-2; D is undetermined. CDR1 SGHNT and CDR2 YYREEE come from the germline V gene (reference sequence). The CDR3 length is 16 residues. V lost 4 bases, J lost 4 bases, and 20 bases lay in between. The CDR3, as DNA: TGTGCCAGCAGCCACGCGGGATCCCTCAATTCCTATGGCTACACCTTC. This codes for CASSHAGSLNSYGYTF.